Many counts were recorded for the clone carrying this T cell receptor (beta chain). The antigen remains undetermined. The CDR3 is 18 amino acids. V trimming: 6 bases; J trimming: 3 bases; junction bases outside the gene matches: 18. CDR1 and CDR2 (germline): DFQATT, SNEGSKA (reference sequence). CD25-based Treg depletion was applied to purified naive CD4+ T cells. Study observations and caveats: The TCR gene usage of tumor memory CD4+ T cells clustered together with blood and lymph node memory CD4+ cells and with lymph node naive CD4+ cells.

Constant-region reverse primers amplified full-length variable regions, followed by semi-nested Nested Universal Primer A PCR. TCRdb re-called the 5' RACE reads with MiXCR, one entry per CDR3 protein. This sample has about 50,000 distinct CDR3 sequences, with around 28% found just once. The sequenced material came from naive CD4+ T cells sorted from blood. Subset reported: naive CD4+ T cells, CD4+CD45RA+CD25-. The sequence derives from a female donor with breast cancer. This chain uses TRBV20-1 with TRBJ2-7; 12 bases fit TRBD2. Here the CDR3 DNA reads TGCAGTGCGCGAGGACTAGCGGGGATGCCGGGAGTTATCTACGAGCAGTACTTC. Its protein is CSARGLAGMPGVIYEQYF.